This TCR beta chain was profiled in a study of cytomegalovirus exposure and HLA in healthy donors. General observations from the study: There were reportedly fewer N-insertions in an Asian-associated ancestry cluster than the roughly 700-donor mean, in a later analysis.

The PCR employed 60 Vbeta primers together with 13 Jbeta primers. Libraries were prepared by immunoSEQ multiplex PCR; TCRdb keeps only in-frame clonotypes and omits some of them. The sample carries about 180,000 clones, 75% to 85% recorded once. As regards this clone: Its antigen is still unknown.

This receptor was taken from a young man in good health and CMV-seronegative. Sequencing was performed on PBMCs.

The CDR3 nucleotides read TGTGCCAGCAGTCCCGGGACTAGCGGTTACGAGCAGTACTTC. Its protein is CASSPGTSGYEQYF. V gene TRBV6-5 combines with J gene TRBJ2-5; 11 nucleotides agree with TRBD2. The tail of the sequence fits TRBJ2-7 better, so the J call may be wrong. Looked up from germline, CDR1 is MNHEY and CDR2 is SVGAGI. The CDR3 is 14 residues long.